Following are 17 T cell receptor beta chains from one sample sequenced in a study of cytomegalovirus exposure and HLA in healthy donors. The PCR ran on 60 Vbeta and 13 Jbeta primers. Profiling relied on immunoSEQ multiplex PCR, and the TCRdb table lists in-frame clones only, not all of them. The sample records 70,000 to 95,000 clones, about three quarters being singletons. What was sequenced was PBMCs. These receptors originate from a man aged 25-45 years in good health and CMV-seropositive.

V usage is TRBV2 and J usage is TRBJ1-2; D is ambiguous. V was pared by 8 bases and J by 5 bases, with 21 bases between. The germline gives CDR1 SNHLY, CDR2 FYNNEI. The CDR3 has 15 residues. CDR3 sequence (DNA): TGTGCCAGCTTTGTTGGCCCCAAAGAACTATATGGCTACACCTTC. Translation gives CASFVGPKELYGYTF.

This clone was counted a single time. This chain uses TRBV7-9 with TRBJ2-5; 9 bases line up with TRBD2. V was clipped by 1 base and J by 5 bases; unmatched bases: 5. Per the germline V gene, CDR1 is SEHNR and CDR2 is FQNEAQ (reference sequence). The CDR3 runs 15 residues. The CDR3 DNA is TGTGCCAGCAGCTTAGTCGCGGGGGGGCTCGAGACCCAGTACTTC. The encoded protein is CASSLVAGGLETQYF.

This chain connects TRBV25-1 to TRBJ2-4; D unresolved. Trimming cost V 3 bases and J 8 bases, with 14 bases left between them. Per germline, CDR1 MGHDK and CDR2 SYGVNS. This CDR3 contains 14 residues. Written as DNA, the CDR3 is TGTGCCAGCAGTGACCCGACCAGACGGGACATTCAGTACTTC. Residues: CASSDPTRRDIQYF.

The chain is built from TRBV9 and TRBJ2-3; D is possibly TRBD1 (5 bases). Germline loops: CDR1 SGDLS, CDR2 YYNGEE. The CDR3 loop spans 15 amino acids. V was pared by 3 bases and J by 3 bases, with 14 bases between. The CDR3 protein is CASSEGLDGTDTQYF. The CDR3 coding sequence is TGTGCCAGCAGCGAGGGGCTAGACGGGACAGATACGCAGTATTTT.

The V gene is TRBV7-9, the J gene TRBJ1-1; D call uncertain. The V end was cut by 5 bases, the J end by 6 bases, with 7 bases between. The CDR3 sequence is 11 residues long. Germline CDR1 and CDR2: SEHNR and FQNEAQ (reference sequence). The CDR3 DNA reads as TGTGCCAGCAGCCTCCTTCCTGAAGCTTTCTTT. This sequence encodes CASSLLPEAFF. The full variable domain, completed using reference TRBV7-9 and TRBJ1-1, is DTGVSQNPRHKITKRGQNVTFRCDPISEHNRLYWYRQTLGQGPEFLTYFQNEAQLEKSRLLSDRFSAERPKGSFSTLEIQRTEQGDSAMYLCASSLLPEAFFGQGTRLTVV.

The rearrangement uses TRBV29-1 and TRBJ2-7; 7 positions agree with TRBD1. This CDR3 is 15 amino acids long. With V trimmed by 7 bases and J by 1 base, 13 bases remained unmatched. Germline V gene lookup returns CDR1 SQVTM and CDR2 ANQGSEA. The CDR3 spells CSAPIYRGESYEQYF. The CDR3 DNA reads TGCAGCGCCCCTATTTACAGGGGCGAATCCTACGAGCAGTACTTC.

In this sample, this clone turned up once. Compared with germline, one end of the junction differs, possibly owing to a read error. This chain connects TRBV7-9 to TRBJ1-3, with D uncertain. Per germline, CDR1 SEHNR and CDR2 FQNEAQ (reference sequence). This CDR3 comprises 18 residues. CDR3 amino acids: CASRLAVQATNSGNTIYF. The CDR3 bases are TGTGCCAGCAGGTTAGCGGTCCAGGCTACGAACTCTGGAAACACCATATATTTT. The variable domain in full, with the rest retrieved from reference TRBV7-9 and TRBJ1-3, is DTGVSQNPRHKITKRGQNVTFRCDPISEHNRLYWYRQTLGQGPEFLTYFQNEAQLEKSRLLSDRFSAERPKGSFSTLEIQRTEQGDSAMYLCASRLAVQATNSGNTIYFGEGSWLTVV.

CDR3 in amino acids: CASSTAGTGGSYGYTF. In nucleotides, the CDR3 is TGTGCCAGCAGTACAGCCGGGACAGGGGGCTCCTATGGCTACACCTTC. The rearrangement joins TRBV28 to TRBJ1-2, with 12 bases that match TRBD1. The V and J ends lost 5 bases and 4 bases, in that order; junction bases with no gene match: 8. The CDR3 runs to 16 residues. Germline V CDR1 and CDR2: MDHEN, SYDVKM.

The V gene is TRBV27, the J gene TRBJ1-6, with D unresolved. Germline loops: CDR1 MNHEY, CDR2 SMNVEV (reference sequence). V was trimmed by 5 bases and J by 10 bases, leaving 18 bases between them. CDR3 length: 15 amino acids. The CDR3 DNA reads TGTGCCAGCAGTCCACCAAATCGTGGTCGGTCACCCCTCCACTTT. Translation gives CASSPPNRGRSPLHF.

This sequence joins TRBV5-6 and TRBJ1-1; TRBD1 matches 7 bases. Germline loops: CDR1 SGHDT, CDR2 YYEEEE. The CDR3 extends over 17 amino acids. Unmatched junction bases numbered 12, after V lost 4 bases and J lost 0 bases. The chain's CDR3 is CASSPTPRTGLNTEAFF. CDR3 sequence (DNA): TGTGCCAGCAGCCCGACTCCCAGGACAGGTCTGAACACTGAAGCTTTCTTT.

In DNA form, the CDR3 reads TGTGCCAGCAGCCTGATGGGGACAGCGAACACCGGGGAGCTGTTTTTT. It translates to CASSLMGTANTGELFF. V gene TRBV9 combines with J gene TRBJ2-2, with TRBD1 matching over 7 bases. The CDR3 is 16 amino acids. Germline CDR1 SGDLS, CDR2 YYNGEE. Unmatched junction bases numbered 6, after V lost 4 bases and J lost 0 bases.

This clone was counted once. This sequence joins TRBV5-1 and TRBJ1-4; possibly TRBD1 for D (5 bases). Per the germline V gene, CDR1 is SGHRS and CDR2 is YFSETQ. CDR3 size: 17 residues. V dropped 2 bases and J dropped 5 bases, with 19 bases sitting between them. The CDR3 region has the DNA TGCGCCAGCAGCTTAGACCCCTGGGCGGGGGAGAATGAAAAACTGTTTTTT. This codes for CASSLDPWAGENEKLFF.

The rearrangement links TRBV7-9 to TRBJ1-5, with 7 bases aligning to TRBD1. Germline V CDR1 and CDR2: SEHNR, FQNEAQ (reference sequence). J gave up 6 bases and V 6 bases, and 11 bases lay outside the gene matches. The CDR3 runs 15 residues. The CDR3 DNA reads TGTGCCAGCAGTTCCGACAGGGTGGCCGTTCAGCCCCAGCATTTT. It codes for CASSSDRVAVQPQHF.

This clone occurred once. This chain joins TRBV25-1 and TRBJ2-5; 8 positions agree with TRBD1. CDR1 is MGHDK, CDR2 SYGVNS, per germline. V shed 4 bases and J 3 bases; nucleotides not matched to a gene: 7. The CDR3 spans 15 residues. As DNA, the CDR3 is TGTGCCAGCAGTGTCCTGGACAGGGCAGAAGAGACCCAGTACTTC. It encodes CASSVLDRAEETQYF. Supplemented by reference TRBV25-1 and TRBJ2-5, the full variable domain reads EADIYQTPRYLVIGTGKKITLECSQTMGHDKMYWYQQDPGMELHLIHYSYGVNSTEKGDLSSESTVSRIRTEHFPLTLESARPSHTSQYLCASSVLDRAEETQYFGPGTRLLVL.

V and J are TRBV4-1 and TRBJ1-1; perhaps TRBD1 as D (5 bases). Trimming removed 6 bases at V and 3 bases at J, with 14 bases between. The germline gives CDR1 MGHRA, CDR2 YSYEKL. The CDR3 spans 14 residues. CDR3 in DNA: TGCGCCAGCAGAAACAGGTTACGGGACACTGAAGCTTTCTTT. It translates to CASRNRLRDTEAFF.

The genes are TRBV30 and TRBJ1-6; possible D gene TRBD1, 6 bases. Trimming took off 4 bases at V and 5 bases at J, with 12 bases between the two ends. This CDR3 comprises 14 residues. CDR1 is GTSNPN, CDR2 SVGIG, per germline (reference sequence). CDR3 sequence: CAWTGTKNNSPLHF. CDR3 DNA sequence: TGTGCCTGGACCGGGACAAAAAATAATTCACCCCTCCACTTT.

J is TRBJ1-2 and V is TRBV6-5, with 9 positions matching TRBD1. The V segment lost 6 bases and the J segment 4 bases; nucleotides outside the gene matches: 6. CDR1 and CDR2 (germline): MNHEY, SVGAGI. The CDR3 runs to 14 residues. Written as DNA, the CDR3 is TGTGCCAGCAGCCGGGGACAGGGCAGCTATGGCTACACCTTC. This encodes CASSRGQGSYGYTF.